This paragraph covers one T cell receptor beta chain sequence. The data were obtained in a study of a mutant IDH1 vaccine in newly diagnosed glioma. Overall study context: Treated patients were approximately 62% male, roughly 40% female, mean age approximately 42 years. Earlier care involved radiotherapy, temozolomide, or both, and the majority received both.

Noted time point: baseline, week 1 (first vaccination visit). Treatment in this sample: pre-vaccination baseline after standard-of-care therapy. Sequencing was performed with immunoSEQ multiplex PCR; in TCRdb, only in-frame clones are kept and a portion is missing. This table holds 65,000 to 70,000 clones, about four fifths found once. The starting material was peripheral blood mononuclear cells (PBMCs), obtained from a glioma patient treated with radiotherapy, temozolomide or both. The sequence derives from a woman aged 18-30 years with glioma. Some clones in this sample may be carry-over from other donors' samples.

The CDR3 DNA reads TGTGCCAGCAGTCCTCCCGGGGCCCGCGAGTACTTC. This translates into CASSPPGAREYF. The genes are TRBV6-1 and TRBJ2-7; D might be TRBD1 or TRBD2, each matching 5 bases. Trimming cost V 5 bases and J 11 bases, with 16 bases left between them. The V gene's germline CDR1 is MNHNS and CDR2 SASEGT. This CDR3 is built from 12 residues.